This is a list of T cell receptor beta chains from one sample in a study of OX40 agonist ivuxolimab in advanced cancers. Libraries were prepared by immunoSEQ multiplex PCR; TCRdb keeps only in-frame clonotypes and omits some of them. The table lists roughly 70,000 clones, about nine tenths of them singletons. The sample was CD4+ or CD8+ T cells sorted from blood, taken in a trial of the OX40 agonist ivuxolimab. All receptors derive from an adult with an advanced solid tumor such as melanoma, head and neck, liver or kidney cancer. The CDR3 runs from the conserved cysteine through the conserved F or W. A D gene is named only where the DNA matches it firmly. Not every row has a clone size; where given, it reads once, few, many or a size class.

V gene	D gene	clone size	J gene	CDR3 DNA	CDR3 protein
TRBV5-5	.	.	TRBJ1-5	TGTGCCAGCAGCCAGACAGGTAGTCAGCCCCAGCATTTT	CASSQTGSQPQHF
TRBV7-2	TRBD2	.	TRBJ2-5	TGTGCCAGCAGCTTTTCGACTAGCGGGAGTACTACCCAGTACTTC	CASSFSTSGSTTQYF
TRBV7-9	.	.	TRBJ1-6	TGTGCCAGCAGCTTGGGGAGGGGGGCGAATAATTCACCCCTCCACTTT	CASSLGRGANNSPLHF
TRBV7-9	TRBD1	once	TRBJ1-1	TGTGCCAGCAGCTTAGTCCCTGGGACAGGGAACACTGAAGCTTTCTTT	CASSLVPGTGNTEAFF
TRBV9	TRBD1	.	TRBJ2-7	TGTGCCAGCAGCCTCGGACAGGGGTCGTACGAGCAGTACTTC	CASSLGQGSYEQYF
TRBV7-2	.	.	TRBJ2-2	TGTGCCAGCACCTTGGCCAGGGGGAACACCGGGGAGCTGTTTTTT	CASTLARGNTGELFF
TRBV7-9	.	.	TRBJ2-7	TGTGCCAGCAGCTTAGAAGGGGGTCCGGATTACGAGCAGTACTTC	CASSLEGGPDYEQYF
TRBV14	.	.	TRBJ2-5	TGTGCCAGCAGCCAAGATATGCGGGAGACCCAGTACTTC	CASSQDMRETQYF
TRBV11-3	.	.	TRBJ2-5	TGTGCCAGCAGCTTAGGTTTAGGTGAAGACCAAGAGACCCAGTACTTC	CASSLGLGEDQETQYF
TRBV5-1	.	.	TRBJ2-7	TGCGCCAGCAGCTTGGCAGGGCAGCCAGACTACGAGCAGTACTTC	CASSLAGQPDYEQYF
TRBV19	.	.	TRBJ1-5	TGTGCCAGTCGCATAGGAGCGGAGCAGGGGCCCCAGCATTTT	CASRIGAEQGPQHF
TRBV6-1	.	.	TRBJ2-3	TGTGCCAGCCGGAACAGTGGAGGGGTTGGTACGCAGTATTTT	CASRNSGGVGTQYF
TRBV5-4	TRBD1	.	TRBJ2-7	TGTGCCAGCAGCTGGGACAGGGCCCCCTACGAGCAGTACTTC	CASSWDRAPYEQYF
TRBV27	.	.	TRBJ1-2	TGTGCCAGCAGTTTATCAGAGGGTAACTATGGCTACACCTTC	CASSLSEGNYGYTF
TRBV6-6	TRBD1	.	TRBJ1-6	TGTGCCAGCAGACTTGGACAGGGAGGGAATTCACCCCTCCACTTT	CASRLGQGGNSPLHF
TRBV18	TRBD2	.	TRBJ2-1	TGTGCCAGCTCACCTGGACTAGCGGGAGAGGATGAGCAGTTCTTC	CASSPGLAGEDEQFF
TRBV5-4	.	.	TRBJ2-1	TGTGCCAGCAGCCCGGCAGAGAATCCCTTAAATGAGCAGTTCTTC	CASSPAENPLNEQFF